This T cell receptor (beta chain) is drawn from a study of Ad26.COV2.S vaccination and SARS-CoV-2 variants. The CDR3 contains 14 residues. With 6 bases clipped from V and 2 bases from J, the junction kept 6 bases outside the gene matches. Germline CDR1 reads SQVTM; CDR2 reads ANQGSEA. The treatment was: roughly 18 received Ad26.COV2.S at low or high dose, single or two shots; roughly five received placebo; per-sample allocation not given. Samples analyzed were those drawn on day 63 after the first vaccine or placebo injection. An Ad26 vector that expressed Wuhan-strain SARS-CoV-2 spike constituted the vaccine. Clones were read by immunoSEQ multiplex PCR, and TCRdb kept only the in-frame ones, dropping some. Among 300,000 to 350,000 clones listed, approximately 86% were seen once.

This sequence joins TRBV29-1 and TRBJ2-5; TRBD1 agrees at 10 bases. The sample consisted of peripheral blood, taken in a trial of Ad26.COV2.S vaccine versus placebo. This sequence originates from a person aged 18-65 years who received the Ad26.COV2.S COVID-19 vaccine or a placebo. The CDR3 reads CSVRQGAEQETQYF. DNA of the CDR3: TGCAGCGTCAGACAGGGGGCCGAACAAGAGACCCAGTACTTC.